In this sample, the clone carrying this TCR beta chain turned up a few times. Its antigen is currently unknown. A second 7 to 11 cycle PCR used barcoded and J-beta primers. Each TCR beta cDNA got a 12-nucleotide random molecular identifier. TCRdb reanalysed the 5' RACE reads using MiXCR and keeps one entry per CDR3 protein. Seen here are approximately 820,000 distinct CDR3 sequences, roughly 44% observed once, and the top ten hold about 21%. The source of the sample is a study of blood T cells in healthy people across ages. Overall study context: There was about one barcoded beta molecule captured by template switching per two T cells. General observations from the study: Compared with aged donors, long-lived donors showed fewer expanded clones, suggesting selection.

The V segment lost 0 bases and the J segment 5 bases; nucleotides outside the gene matches: 10. The CDR3 spans 16 residues. Germline V gives CDR1 DFQATT, CDR2 SNEGSKA (reference sequence). The study recruited healthy Caucasian donors from Russia who were aged about 6 to 95. The source of this sequence is a man between 60 and 70 years old in good health. The sequenced sample consisted of blood. This chain joins TRBV20-1 and TRBJ1-5; 7 bases are shared with TRBD1. CDR3 region: CSARDFGGGGHQPQHF. CDR3 nucleotide sequence: TGCAGTGCTAGAGATTTCGGGGGAGGGGGCCATCAGCCCCAGCATTTT.